This is a list of T cell receptor beta chains from one sample in a study of molecular identifiers for immune sequencing clone quantification. TCRdb fed the PCR reads into MiXCR, producing one record per CDR3 protein. The table lists 300,000 to 400,000 distinct CDR3 sequences, 24% of them singletons, with 0.74% in the top ten. Sequenced: naive CD8+ T cells from blood, with Jurkat cell RNA spiked in. These receptors were collected from a human donor in good health. Some libraries in this study had Jurkat cell RNA spiked in. CDR3s include the opening cysteine and the closing phenylalanine or tryptophan. The D gene is left open where the match is weak. Only part of the rows carry a size: once, few, many, or a class if the clone is expanded.

TRBJ2-7,TRBV19,-,-,CASSVRTRAYEQYF,TGTGCCAGTAGTGTACGGACACGAGCCTACGAGCAGTACTTC
TRBJ2-2,TRBV29-1,-,many,CSVERDTGELFF,TGCAGCGTTGAACGAGACACCGGGGAGCTGTTTTTT
TRBJ2-1,TRBV10-2,TRBD1,few,CASHSTGTGEYEQFF,TGCGCCAGCCACTCAACCGGGACAGGGGAATATGAGCAGTTCTTC
TRBJ1-1,TRBV6-2/TRBV6-3,-,many,CASSYVGTSEAFF,TGTGCCAGCAGTTACGTGGGGACTAGTGAAGCTTTCTTT
TRBJ2-3,TRBV5-4,TRBD1,many,CASSLAGTGIFDTQYF,TGTGCCAGCAGCTTGGCCGGGACAGGGATATTCGATACGCAGTATTTT
TRBJ2-3,TRBV15,TRBD2,-,CATSPRTSLSTDTQYF,TGTGCCACCAGCCCCCGGACTAGCTTGAGCACAGATACGCAGTATTTT
TRBJ1-5,TRBV7-6,TRBD1,many,CASSPGTGVQPQHF,TGTGCCAGCAGCCCCGGGACAGGGGTTCAGCCCCAGCATTTT
TRBJ2-5,TRBV5-4,-,-,CASSLDGTAAQYF,TGTGCCAGCAGCTTGGATGGGACGGCGGCCCAGTACTTC
TRBJ1-1,TRBV5-1,-,-,CASSHGSTAALF,TGCGCCAGCAGCCACGGGAGTACTGCAGCTCTCTTT
TRBJ2-1,TRBV27,-,few,CASSFAGSGEQFF,TGTGCCAGCAGTTTTGCAGGGTCTGGAGAGCAGTTCTTC
TRBJ2-3,TRBV6-2/TRBV6-3,-,-,CASSYRPQWEVDTQYF,TGTGCCAGCAGTTACCGGCCCCAGTGGGAAGTAGATACGCAGTATTTT
TRBJ1-5,TRBV12-3/TRBV12-4,-,many,CASSLGLKNQPQHF,TGTGCCAGCAGTTTGGGACTCAAGAATCAGCCCCAGCATTTT
TRBJ2-4,TRBV18,-,many,CASSLDSQNIQYF,TGTGCCAGCTCACTGGACAGTCAAAACATTCAGTACTTC
TRBJ2-7,TRBV25-1,TRBD1,-,CASSEYKGGPTYEQYF,TGTGCCAGCAGTGAATATAAAGGGGGCCCCACTTACGAGCAGTACTTC
TRBJ2-7,TRBV25-1,-,-,CASSELREKSYEQYF,TGTGCCAGCAGTGAATTAAGGGAGAAATCCTACGAGCAGTACTTC
TRBJ2-5,TRBV4-3,-,many,CASSQARRSYQETQYF,TGCGCCAGCAGCCAAGCCCGGAGGAGTTACCAAGAGACCCAGTACTTC
TRBJ2-2,TRBV3-1,-,-,CASSPHTGRGELFF,TGTGCCAGCAGTCCCCACACGGGGCGCGGGGAGCTGTTTTTT
TRBJ1-5,TRBV4-2,TRBD1,few,CASSRGTDDQPQHF,TGTGCCAGCAGCCGCGGGACAGATGACCAGCCCCAGCATTTT
TRBJ1-1,TRBV20-1,TRBD1,many,CSARPGQGDTEAFF,TGCAGTGCTAGACCTGGACAGGGGGACACTGAAGCTTTCTTT
TRBJ1-1,TRBV7-6,TRBD1,many,CASSFGQGTMETEAFF,TGTGCCAGCAGCTTCGGACAGGGGACTATGGAGACTGAAGCTTTCTTT
TRBJ2-6,TRBV15,-,-,CATSRENRVANVLTF,TGTGCCACCAGCAGAGAGAATCGTGTGGCCAACGTCCTTACTTTC
TRBJ2-6,TRBV12-3/TRBV12-4,TRBD1,-,CASDDRGSGANVLTF,TGTGCCAGCGACGACAGGGGCTCTGGGGCCAACGTCCTGACTTTC
TRBJ2-7,TRBV29-1,-,many,CSCSDTFSYEQYF,TGCAGCTGCTCCGACACCTTCTCCTACGAGCAGTACTTC
TRBJ2-7,TRBV5-1,-,-,CASSLPQGDEQYF,TGCGCCAGCAGCTTGCCACAGGGAGACGAGCAGTACTTC
TRBJ1-5,TRBV19,-,many,CASSVGGHQPQHF,TGTGCCAGTAGTGTTGGGGGTCATCAGCCCCAGCATTTT
TRBJ1-2,TRBV5-3,-,many,CASSLPGQTANYGYTF,TGTGCCAGCAGCTTGCCCGGACAGACTGCTAACTATGGCTACACCTTC
TRBJ2-7,TRBV19,-,few,CASSPGHLYELYF,TGTGCCAGTAGTCCGGGACACCTCTACGAGCTGTACTTC
TRBJ2-3,TRBV2,TRBD2,many,CASSGTSTSARTDTQYF,TGTGCCAGCAGTGGAACCTCGACTAGCGCACGCACAGATACGCAGTATTTT
TRBJ2-3,TRBV27,-,many,CASSLLLGPSTDTQYF,TGTGCCAGCAGCCTACTCCTAGGACCTAGCACAGATACGCAGTATTTT
TRBJ2-6,TRBV7-9,-,-,CASSLVGQGPGANVPTF,TGTGCCAGCAGCTTAGTTGGCCAGGGACCTGGGGCCAACGTCCCGACTTTC
TRBJ2-3,TRBV7-3,-,-,CASSSWSKSTDTQYF,TGTGCCAGCAGCTCATGGAGTAAGAGCACAGATACGCAGTATTTT
TRBJ2-7,TRBV2,TRBD2,few,CASSPGQREGLYEQYF,TGTGCCAGCAGCCCCGGACAGCGGGAGGGCCTCTACGAGCAGTACTTC
TRBJ1-2,TRBV14,-,-,CASSQRQANYGYTF,TGTGCCAGCAGCCAGAGACAGGCAAACTATGGCTACACCTTC
TRBJ2-7,TRBV7-7,-,many,CASSLIEGDEQYF,TGTGCCAGCAGCTTAATCGAGGGGGACGAGCAGTACTTC
TRBJ2-1,TRBV5-6,TRBD2,-,CACSDGLAGTYNEQFF,TGTGCCTGCAGCGATGGACTAGCGGGGACCTACAATGAGCAGTTCTTC
TRBJ2-3,TRBV12-3/TRBV12-4,TRBD2,-,CASSPRLAGRDTQYF,TGTGCCAGCAGCCCCAGGCTAGCGGGACGAGATACGCAGTATTTT
TRBJ1-5,TRBV19,-,few,CASSIAGRQPQHF,TGTGCCAGTAGTATAGCAGGGCGTCAGCCCCAGCATTTT
TRBJ1-3,TRBV4-2,-,few,CASSHPEVAHSGNTIYF,TGTGCCAGCAGCCACCCCGAGGTCGCTCACTCTGGAAACACCATATATTTT
TRBJ2-1,TRBV13,-,-,CASSAQAVRNEQFF,TGTGCCAGCAGCGCTCAGGCGGTCCGCAATGAGCAGTTCTTC
TRBJ2-5,TRBV7-2,-,-,CASSGGLLTGETQYF,TGTGCCAGCAGCGGGGGACTTTTAACCGGAGAGACCCAGTACTTC
TRBJ2-2,TRBV7-9,-,many,CASSLAGNTNTGELFF,TGTGCCAGCAGCTTAGCCGGGAACACGAACACCGGGGAGCTGTTTTTT
TRBJ1-5,TRBV12-5,-,few,CASGASDFEPQHF,TGTGCTAGTGGTGCCAGCGATTTTGAACCCCAGCATTTT
TRBJ1-2,TRBV4-1,-,-,CASSQVGGVGDGYTF,TGCGCCAGCAGCCAAGTGGGGGGCGTCGGTGATGGCTACACCTTC
TRBJ2-2,TRBV7-9,-,few,CASRAGAGELFF,TGTGCCAGCAGGGCAGGGGCCGGGGAGCTGTTTTTT
TRBJ2-1,TRBV28,-,few,CASSFAGSNEQFF,TGTGCCAGCAGTTTCGCAGGTTCCAATGAGCAGTTCTTC
TRBJ2-7,TRBV5-1,-,many,CASSSLPGTFVEQYF,TGCGCCAGCAGCTCCTTACCCGGGACGTTTGTAGAGCAGTACTTC
TRBJ1-1,TRBV7-9,-,-,CASSLDRNPEAFF,TGTGCCAGCAGCTTAGACAGGAACCCTGAAGCTTTCTTT
TRBJ1-1,TRBV5-1,-,few,CTSSLLGLLAFF,TGCACCAGCAGCTTGTTGGGACTCTTGGCTTTCTTT